The 20 T cell receptor beta chains below come from one sample, sequenced in a study of spatial heterogeneity in lung cancer. TCRdb independently ran MiXCR on the 5' RACE reads; one entry per CDR3 protein. This repertoire shows about 86,000 distinct CDR3 sequences, around 12% found once; its top ten account for 3.5% to 5.5%. Sample time point: sample taken at primary tumor resection. Whole RNA, isolated from tumor, nontumor lung or frozen PBMC, was sequenced without prior sorting. The source was PBMCs, collected at surgery. These receptor sequences come from a male donor with early-stage non-small cell lung cancer.

CDR3 sequence: CSFGGGNEQFF. The CDR3 coding sequence is TGCAGCTTCGGGGGGGGCAATGAGCAGTTCTTC. This chain links TRBV29-1 with TRBJ2-1, with TRBD2 matching over 8 bases. Germline V lookup: CDR1 SQVTM, CDR2 ANQGSEA. The CDR3 extends over 11 amino acids. Trimming at V came to 8 bases and at J to 6 bases, leaving 3 bases not matched to a gene.

J is TRBJ1-6 and V is TRBV3-1; D perhaps matches TRBD1 (6 bases). V lost 7 bases and J 5 bases, leaving 15 bases between the germline ends. CDR3 length equals 15 residues. The V gene's germline CDR1 is LGHDT and CDR2 YNNKEL (reference sequence). Here the CDR3 reads CASTLDRKNNSPLHF. In DNA, the CDR3 is TGTGCCAGCACATTAGACAGGAAAAATAATTCACCCCTCCACTTT.

The chain has TRBV24-1 and TRBJ2-5; 7 bases align to TRBD1. From germline, CDR1 is KGHDR and CDR2 SFDVKD. This CDR3 has 14 amino acids. With 4 bases clipped from V and 1 base from J, the junction kept 2 bases outside the gene matches. CDR3 DNA sequence: TGTGCCACCAGTGAGACAGGGTTCCAAGAGACCCAGTACTTC. Amino acid sequence: CATSETGFQETQYF.

The CDR3 DNA reads TGTGCCAGCAGCTTACAGAGGGACACTGAAGCTTTCTTT. It codes for CASSLQRDTEAFF. V gene TRBV7-9 combines with J gene TRBJ1-1; D call uncertain. V lost 2 bases and J 3 bases, leaving 7 bases between the germline ends. Germline CDR1 reads SEHNR; CDR2 reads FQNEAQ (reference sequence). This CDR3 contains 13 residues.

This clonotype appeared a few times. This rearrangement joins TRBV4-1 to TRBJ1-1, with unresolved D. CDR3 length: 15 residues. V lost 0 bases and J lost 0, with 8 bases in between. Germline lookup yields CDR1 MGHRA and CDR2 YSYEKL. In DNA form, the CDR3 reads TGCGCCAGCAGCCAAGAATTTACCGTGAACACTGAAGCTTTCTTT. Protein sequence: CASSQEFTVNTEAFF.

The chain is built from TRBV19 and TRBJ2-1; D uncertain. Germline CDR1 is LNHDA and CDR2 is SQIVND (reference sequence). The length of the CDR3 is 12 residues. V was cut by 5 bases and J by 6 bases, with 8 bases left in between. The CDR3 sequence is CASSFTANEQFF. The CDR3 coding sequence is TGTGCCAGTAGTTTTACAGCCAATGAGCAGTTCTTC.

This clonotype appeared a few times. Here the CDR3 reads CASSLVLAGGADTQYF. In DNA form, the CDR3 reads TGTGCCAGCAGCTTAGTACTAGCGGGAGGGGCAGATACGCAGTATTTT. J is TRBJ2-3 and V is TRBV7-2, with 13 nucleotides matching TRBD2. Germline CDR1 is SGHTA and CDR2 is FQGNSA. The CDR3 covers 16 residues. With 1 base clipped from V and 4 bases from J, the junction kept 2 bases outside the gene matches. The entire variable domain, with the rest obtained from reference TRBV7-2 and TRBJ2-3, is as follows: GAGVSQSPSNKVTEKGKDVELRCDPISGHTALYWYRQSLGQGLEFLIYFQGNSAPDKSGLPSDRFSAERTGGSVSTLTIQRTQQEDSAVYLCASSLVLAGGADTQYFGPGTRLTVL.

V and J are TRBV27 and TRBJ1-2; no clear D gene. The V gene's germline CDR1 is MNHEY and CDR2 SMNVEV (reference sequence). V lost 2 bases and J 4 bases, leaving 2 bases between the germline ends. The CDR3 length is 11 residues. The CDR3, as DNA: TGTGCCAGCAGTTTACCCTATGGCTACACCTTC. It codes for CASSLPYGYTF.

This chain joins TRBV19 and TRBJ2-1; TRBD2 aligns across 10 bases. V trimming: 0 bases; J trimming: 1 base; junction bases outside the gene matches: 9. This CDR3 is 19 amino acids long. The germline CDR1 and CDR2 sequences are LNHDA and SQIVND (reference sequence). The CDR3, as DNA: TGTGCCAGTAGTATAGATGGACTAGCGGTGTCTCGATCCTACAATGAGCAGTTCTTC. It codes for CASSIDGLAVSRSYNEQFF.

Here the CDR3 DNA reads TGTGCCAGCAGTTTACCAACCGGTGCGAATGAGCAGTTCTTC. This codes for CASSLPTGANEQFF. This sequence joins TRBV28 and TRBJ2-1; no clear D. Germline CDR1 MDHEN, CDR2 SYDVKM. The CDR3 is 14 residues long. Trimming shortened V by 2 bases and J by 7 bases, and 12 bases separated the two germline ends.

Points on this clonotype: The junction shows a germline mismatch at one end, possibly a read error. The chain uses TRBV4-2 and TRBJ2-3; D ambiguous. This CDR3 has 14 residues. Germline loops: CDR1 LGHNA, CDR2 YNFKEQ. CDR3 in DNA: TGTGCCAGCAGCCAAGATCGAAGTAATCGGCACCTAGATTTT. Protein: CASSQDRSNRHLDF.

This clonotype was detected a few times. The chain links TRBV30 to TRBJ1-1; 7 bases align to TRBD1. CDR3 length: 14 residues. Per the germline V gene, CDR1 is GTSNPN and CDR2 is SVGIG (reference sequence). J was trimmed by 5 bases and V by 2 bases; bases with no gene match: 8. CDR3 coding DNA: TGTGCCTGGAGTACCCCAGGGGGAAGGACTGAAGCTTTCTTT. Translating gives CAWSTPGGRTEAFF.

This clonotype has at least ten counts. The chain carries TRBV20-1 and TRBJ1-1; D perhaps matches TRBD1 (5 bases). Per the germline V gene, CDR1 is DFQATT and CDR2 is SNEGSKA (reference sequence). Trimming stripped 0 bases from V and 2 bases from J, with 19 bases between. CDR3 size: 17 residues. CDR3 bases: TGCAGTGCTAGAGATTTTAGCCCAAGGGGCTATAACACTGAAGCTTTCTTT. Translating gives CSARDFSPRGYNTEAFF.

This clonotype has a count of ten or more. The CDR3 protein is CASSLEGREREETQYF. The CDR3 DNA is TGCGCCAGCAGCTTGGAGGGGAGGGAGAGAGAAGAGACCCAGTACTTC. The V and J genes are TRBV5-1 and TRBJ2-5; 7 positions match TRBD2. The V gene's germline CDR1 is SGHRS and CDR2 YFSETQ. CDR3 length equals 16 residues. V gave up 0 bases and J gave up 3 bases; unmatched junction bases: 8. Full variable domain (outside the CDR3, taken from reference TRBV5-1 and TRBJ2-5): KAGVTQTPRYLIKTRGQQVTLSCSPISGHRSVSWYQQTPGQGLQFLFEYFSETQRNKGNFPGRFSGRQFSNSRSEMNVSTLELGDSALYLCASSLEGREREETQYFGPGTRLLVL.

The chain joins TRBV5-1 to TRBJ2-3, with 12 bases that match TRBD2. This CDR3 spans 15 amino acids. V gave up 3 bases and J gave up 6 bases; unmatched junction bases: 5. Germline CDR1 and CDR2: SGHRS and YFSETQ. The CDR3 coding sequence is TGCGCCAGCAGCTACGGGACTAGCGGGCTGGATACGCAGTATTTT. Translated, it gives CASSYGTSGLDTQYF.

This clonotype has only a few counts. The V and J genes are TRBV5-1 and TRBJ2-1, with D perhaps being TRBD1 or TRBD2 (9 bases each). Trimming cost V 4 bases and J 15 bases, with 26 bases left between them. The CDR3 is made up of 15 amino acids. Germline V CDR1 and CDR2: SGHRS, YFSETQ. The CDR3 DNA reads as TGCGCCAGCAGCCCCGAAGGTCGGCGGGAGGGACAGGGGTTCTTC. Translated, it gives CASSPEGRREGQGFF.

This clonotype was seen ten or more times. The rearrangement uses TRBV9 and TRBJ2-2; unclear D gene. CDR3 length: 15 amino acids. Germline-derived CDR1 and CDR2 are SGDLS and YYNGEE. Trimming left V 5 bases short and J 6 bases short, with 17 bases between. In DNA form, the CDR3 reads TGTGCCAGCAGTTCCCATCCTGGGGTTTCCGGGGAGCTGTTTTTT. Protein sequence: CASSSHPGVSGELFF.

Remarks on this clonotype: A junction boundary mismatches the germline segment, possibly from a read error. The chain links TRBV27 to TRBJ2-5; 10 bases are a match to TRBD2. Looked up from germline, CDR1 is MNHEY and CDR2 is SMNVEV (reference sequence). The CDR3 is 16 residues long. The CDR3 coding sequence is TGTGCCACCAGTGTTAGGGAAACTAGCGGGACGGAGACCCAGTACTTC. It translates to CATSVRETSGTETQYF.

The J gene is TRBJ2-1, the V gene TRBV9; 11 bases agree with TRBD2. There are 15 residues in the CDR3. Germline V lookup: CDR1 SGDLS, CDR2 YYNGEE. The J segment lost 7 bases and the V segment lost 4 bases, leaving 7 bases of the junction unmatched. The CDR3 region is CASSPGLAVENEQFF. CDR3 sequence (DNA): TGTGCCAGCAGCCCGGGACTAGCGGTAGAAAATGAGCAGTTCTTC.

This clonotype was recorded a few times. The chain couples TRBV2 to TRBJ2-2; 9 bases are shared with TRBD1. The CDR3 totals 15 residues. The junction had 7 bases not matched to a gene; V was cut back by 8 bases and J by 3 bases. The germline gives CDR1 SNHLY, CDR2 FYNNEI. Here the CDR3 reads CASQSGTGYTGELFF. Here the CDR3 DNA reads TGTGCCAGCCAGTCCGGGACAGGGTACACCGGGGAGCTGTTTTTT.